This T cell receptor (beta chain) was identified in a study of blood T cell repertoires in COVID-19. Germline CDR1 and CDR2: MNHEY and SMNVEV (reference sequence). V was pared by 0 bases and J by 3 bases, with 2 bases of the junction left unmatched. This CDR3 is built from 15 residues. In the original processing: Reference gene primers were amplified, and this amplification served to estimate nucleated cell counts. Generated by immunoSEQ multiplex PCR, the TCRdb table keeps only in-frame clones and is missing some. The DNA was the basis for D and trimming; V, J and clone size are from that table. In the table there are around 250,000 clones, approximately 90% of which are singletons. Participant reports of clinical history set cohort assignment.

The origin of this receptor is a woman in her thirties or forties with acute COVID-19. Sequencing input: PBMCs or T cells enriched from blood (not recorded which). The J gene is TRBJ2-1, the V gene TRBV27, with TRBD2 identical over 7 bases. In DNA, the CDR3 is TGTGCCAGCAGTTTATCGGTAGCGGGCTACAATGAGCAGTTCTTC. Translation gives CASSLSVAGYNEQFF.